The rows below give T cell receptor beta chains drawn from one sample of a study of CD8+ T cells in alopecia areata. Sequenced by immunoSEQ multiplex PCR; TCRdb stores in-frame clones only, minus some. Among tens of thousands of clones listed, around 50% were seen once. Sample: CD4+ Tregs sorted from blood. The receptors shown here come from a human donor with alopecia areata. Both conserved end residues are part of each CDR3. Fields, in order: V gene, CDR3 protein.

>TRBV4-1
CASSQDHGQSRALSYEQYF
>TRBV9
CASSVGLAPRENNEQFF
>TRBV7-2
CASSNARLADYTDTQYF
>TRBV5-1
CASSLLSGGQETQYF
>TRBV2
CASGGQALAKNIQYF
>TRBV2
CASWGLSNYGYTF
>TRBV5-1
CASSLGTLRSSEQYF
>TRBV7-2
CASSSYREQYF
>TRBV6-1
CASYGWGASTDTQYF
>TRBV28
CASSSLRSGNSPLHF
>TRBV30
CAWSVRQGWNQPQHF
>TRBV27
CASSPLRDRGDNEQFF
>TRBV7-2
CASSAPPRWEQYF
>TRBV30
CAWRVSDSSYEQYF
>TRBV5-1
CASSLGGVGNTEAFF
>TRBV18
CASSTRQGWGSYEQYF
>TRBV11-2
CASSPRRQPSGANVLTF
>TRBV19
CASSINPGPDSGANVLTF
>TRBV2
CASRTRVNSPLHF
>TRBV27
CASRKFRGRNTGELFF